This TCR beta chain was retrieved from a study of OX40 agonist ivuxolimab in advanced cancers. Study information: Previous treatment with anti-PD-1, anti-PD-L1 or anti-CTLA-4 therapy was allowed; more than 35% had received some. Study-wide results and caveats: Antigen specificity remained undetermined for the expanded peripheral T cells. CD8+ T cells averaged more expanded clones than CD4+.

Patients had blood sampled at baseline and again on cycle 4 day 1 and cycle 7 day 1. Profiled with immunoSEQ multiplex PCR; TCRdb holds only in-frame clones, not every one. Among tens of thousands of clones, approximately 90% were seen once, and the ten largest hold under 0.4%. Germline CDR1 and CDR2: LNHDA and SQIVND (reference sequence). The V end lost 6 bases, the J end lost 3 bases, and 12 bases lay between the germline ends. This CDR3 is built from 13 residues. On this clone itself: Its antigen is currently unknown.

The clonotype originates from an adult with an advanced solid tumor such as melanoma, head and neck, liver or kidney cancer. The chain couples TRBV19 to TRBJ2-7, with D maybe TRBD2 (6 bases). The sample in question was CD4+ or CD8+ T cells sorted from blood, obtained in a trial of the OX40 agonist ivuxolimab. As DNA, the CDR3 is TGTGCCAGTAGCGATTATAGCGGCTACGAGCAGTACTTC. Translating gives CASSDYSGYEQYF.